The rows below give T cell receptor beta chains drawn from one sample of a study of T cell repertoires in cytomegalovirus infection. From the reads, TCRdb called clonotypes with MiXCR, one entry per CDR3 protein. This sample has a few hundred thousand distinct CDR3 sequences, with 9.1% found just once. Sequencing was performed on PBMCs. The receptors originated from a human donor in good health (CMV status not recorded). Some clones in this sample may be carry-over from other donors' samples. The CDR3 runs from the conserved cysteine through the conserved F or W. D genes are given only for firm matches. The size of a clone is reported for some rows only, either as once, few or many, or as a class for expanded clones.

j_gene | v_gene | abundance | d_gene | CDR3aa | CDR3nt
TRBJ2-5 | TRBV20-1 | few | - | CSAARAGQKETQYF | TGCAGTGCTGCCAGGGCGGGACAGAAAGAGACCCAGTACTTC
TRBJ2-7 | TRBV12-3/TRBV12-4 | few | TRBD2 | CASSPGLADASYEQYF | TGTGCCAGCAGTCCCGGACTAGCGGATGCCTCCTACGAGCAGTACTTC
TRBJ2-7 | TRBV7-9 | - | - | CASSLTRQGLALDEQYF | TGTGCCAGCAGCTTAACCCGTCAGGGGTTAGCTCTCGACGAGCAGTACTTC
TRBJ2-2 | TRBV20-1 | many | - | CSAYPTGSTGELFF | TGCAGTGCTTACCCGACTGGCTCCACCGGGGAGCTGTTTTTT
TRBJ1-2 | TRBV19 | many | - | CASSKREGNYGYTF | TGTGCCAGTAGTAAGCGAGAGGGTAACTATGGCTACACCTTC
TRBJ2-7 | TRBV5-1 | - | TRBD1 | CASSTRTGGFDEQYF | TGCGCCAGCAGCACCCGGACAGGGGGCTTCGACGAGCAGTACTTC
TRBJ2-7 | TRBV15 | - | - | CATSRDSSEQYF | TGTGCCACCAGCAGAGATTCGAGTGAGCAGTACTTC
TRBJ2-1 | TRBV7-8 | - | - | CASSRQTVSSYNEQFF | TGTGCCAGCAGCCGCCAGACAGTGAGCTCCTACAATGAGCAGTTCTTC
TRBJ2-1 | TRBV12-3/TRBV12-4 | many | - | CASRTAGNEQFF | TGTGCCAGCAGGACAGCAGGAAATGAGCAGTTCTTC
TRBJ2-7 | TRBV7-2 | many | - | CASSLDGLAYEQYF | TGTGCCAGCAGCTTAGATGGCCTTGCATACGAGCAGTACTTC
TRBJ2-5 | TRBV12-3/TRBV12-4 | few | TRBD2 | CASSPTSGGAMTETQYF | TGTGCCAGCAGTCCTACTAGCGGGGGGGCTATGACGGAGACCCAGTACTTC
TRBJ1-3 | TRBV11-2 | many | TRBD1 | CASSTGTGLGNTIYF | TGTGCCAGCAGCACCGGGACAGGTCTTGGAAACACCATATATTTT
TRBJ2-3 | TRBV29-1 | - | TRBD2 | CSAISGGTDTQYF | TGCAGCGCCATTAGCGGGGGCACAGATACGCAGTATTTT
TRBJ2-7 | TRBV28 | many | - | CASSLSNRRTYEQYF | TGTGCCAGCTCATTGTCAAACAGGCGAACCTACGAGCAGTACTTC
TRBJ2-1 | TRBV7-2 | few | - | CASSSGTYNEQFF | TGTGCCAGCAGCTCCGGGACCTACAATGAGCAGTTCTTC
TRBJ1-2 | TRBV7-2 | many | - | CASSGTGANYGYTF | TGTGCCAGCAGCGGAACAGGAGCTAACTATGGCTACACCTTC
TRBJ2-7 | TRBV7-6 | - | - | CASSLALSTEQYF | TGTGCCAGCAGCTTAGCGCTCTCCACCGAGCAGTACTTC
TRBJ2-5 | TRBV29-1 | - | - | CSGLAPSQETQYF | TGCAGCGGTCTAGCGCCGTCTCAAGAGACCCAGTACTTC
TRBJ2-7 | TRBV7-2 | many | - | CASSFRPGLNYEQYF | TGTGCCAGCAGCTTTAGACCGGGACTTAACTACGAGCAGTACTTC
TRBJ1-5 | TRBV7-2 | many | - | CASSRVGQPQHF | TGTGCCAGCAGCCGAGTCGGTCAGCCCCAGCATTTT
TRBJ2-3 | TRBV28 | few | TRBD1 | CASSVTGSDTQYF | TGTGCCAGCAGCGTGACAGGGTCGGATACGCAGTATTTT
TRBJ2-7 | TRBV19 | few | TRBD1 | CASRWSTGQGSYEQYF | TGTGCCAGTAGATGGTCCACGGGACAGGGATCCTACGAGCAGTACTTC
TRBJ2-1 | TRBV7-9 | many | TRBD1 | CASSATIQGNEQFF | TGTGCCAGCAGCGCCACGATACAGGGGAATGAGCAGTTCTTC
TRBJ2-7 | TRBV5-1 | - | TRBD1 | CASSTDRVYEQYF | TGCGCCAGCAGCACCGACAGGGTGTACGAGCAGTACTTC
TRBJ1-6 | TRBV7-6 | many | - | CASSSTNIGYNSPLHF | TGTGCCAGCAGCTCAACAAATATAGGCTATAATTCACCCCTCCACTTT
TRBJ1-2 | TRBV19 | many | - | CASSIQGRGYTF | TGTGCCAGTAGTATCCAGGGAAGGGGCTACACCTTC
TRBJ2-7 | TRBV4-1 | many | TRBD1 | CASSREGQGSHEQYF | TGCGCCAGCAGCCGCGAAGGACAGGGATCCCACGAGCAGTACTTC
TRBJ1-6 | TRBV20-1 | many | - | CSARDSRLGNSPLHF | TGCAGTGCTAGAGATTCGCGGCTGGGTAATTCACCCCTCCACTTT
TRBJ2-1 | TRBV7-2 | many | - | CASSRDKGNEQFF | TGTGCCAGCAGCCGAGACAAGGGGAATGAGCAGTTCTTC
TRBJ1-5 | TRBV29-1 | many | TRBD1 | CSVGQGLDQPQHF | TGCAGCGTTGGACAGGGATTAGATCAGCCCCAGCATTTT
TRBJ1-1 | TRBV27 | many | TRBD1 | CASSLFPTGGTEAFF | TGTGCCAGCAGTTTATTCCCCACAGGGGGCACTGAAGCTTTCTTT
TRBJ1-1 | TRBV6-2/TRBV6-3 | many | - | CASSYWSRRNTEAFF | TGTGCCAGCAGTTACTGGTCAAGGCGGAACACTGAAGCTTTCTTT
TRBJ1-5 | TRBV12-3/TRBV12-4 | few | - | CASSLSGAQPQHF | TGTGCCAGCAGTTTATCAGGGGCCCAGCCCCAGCATTTT
TRBJ2-7 | TRBV11-2 | - | - | CASSPLTVLSRQYF | TGTGCCAGCAGCCCCCTAACCGTCTTAAGCCGGCAGTACTTC
TRBJ2-3 | TRBV7-3 | many | TRBD1 | CASSQDRGTQYF | TGTGCCAGCAGCCAGGACAGGGGGACGCAGTATTTT
TRBJ1-1 | TRBV2 | few | - | CASSDKDRGADTEAFF | TGTGCCAGCAGTGACAAGGACAGAGGGGCGGACACTGAAGCTTTCTTT
TRBJ1-2 | TRBV14 | few | - | CASSQGLGLYGYTF | TGTGCCAGCAGCCAAGGTCTGGGCCTCTATGGCTACACCTTC
TRBJ2-7 | TRBV2 | few | - | CASTKSTTSYEQYF | TGTGCCAGCACCAAATCGACTACATCCTACGAGCAGTACTTC
TRBJ2-7 | TRBV7-2 | many | - | CASSLGAGSGYEQYF | TGTGCCAGCAGCTTAGGGGCAGGGAGTGGGTACGAGCAGTACTTC
TRBJ2-3 | TRBV2 | many | TRBD2 | CASSAGTSSTDTQYF | TGTGCCAGCAGCGCCGGGACTAGCAGCACAGATACGCAGTATTTT
TRBJ2-7 | TRBV20-1 | few | - | CSARDPGQIYEQYF | TGCAGTGCTAGAGATCCGGGGCAGATCTACGAGCAGTACTTC
TRBJ1-3 | TRBV20-1 | few | TRBD1 | CSARDGDRVTGNTIYF | TGCAGTGCTAGAGATGGGGACAGGGTGACTGGAAACACCATATATTTT
TRBJ2-1 | TRBV19 | - | TRBD2 | CASRVKTSGNYNEQFF | TGTGCCAGTAGGGTTAAAACTAGCGGGAACTACAATGAGCAGTTCTTC
TRBJ2-3 | TRBV7-2 | many | - | CASSRDADTQYF | TGTGCCAGCAGCCGCGACGCAGATACGCAGTATTTT
TRBJ1-6 | TRBV20-1 | few | - | CSARQGANNSPLHF | TGCAGTGCTAGACAGGGTGCCAATAATTCACCCCTCCACTTT
TRBJ2-1 | TRBV7-2 | few | TRBD2 | CASTLQAGGYNEQFF | TGTGCCAGCACCCTCCAAGCGGGGGGATACAATGAGCAGTTCTTC
TRBJ2-7 | TRBV20-1 | - | - | CSATEGRRAYEQYF | TGCAGTGCTACCGAGGGGCGCCGGGCCTACGAGCAGTACTTC
TRBJ2-1 | TRBV7-9 | many | TRBD2 | CASSKGTSGPSSYNEQFF | TGTGCCAGCAGCAAGGGGACTAGCGGGCCTTCATCCTACAATGAGCAGTTCTTC
TRBJ2-5 | TRBV7-2 | many | TRBD2 | CASSIRLAGEETQYF | TGTGCCAGCAGCATTCGACTAGCGGGGGAAGAGACCCAGTACTTC
TRBJ2-5 | TRBV6-2/TRBV6-3 | many | TRBD1 | CASRFDRGRETQYF | TGTGCCAGCAGATTCGACAGGGGGCGAGAGACCCAGTACTTC
TRBJ1-2 | TRBV7-3 | many | TRBD1 | CASSQDRTSHYGYTF | TGTGCCAGCAGCCAGGACAGGACCTCTCACTATGGCTACACCTTC
TRBJ2-7 | TRBV14 | few | - | CASSQSLLYEQYF | TGTGCCAGCAGCCAGTCCCTTCTTTACGAGCAGTACTTC
TRBJ1-3 | TRBV12-3/TRBV12-4 | - | - | CAIPGAPGNTIYF | TGTGCCATCCCGGGAGCCCCTGGAAACACCATATATTTT
TRBJ1-5 | TRBV28 | few | - | CASSAAGGSNQPQHF | TGTGCCAGCAGTGCCGCCGGGGGAAGCAATCAGCCCCAGCATTTT